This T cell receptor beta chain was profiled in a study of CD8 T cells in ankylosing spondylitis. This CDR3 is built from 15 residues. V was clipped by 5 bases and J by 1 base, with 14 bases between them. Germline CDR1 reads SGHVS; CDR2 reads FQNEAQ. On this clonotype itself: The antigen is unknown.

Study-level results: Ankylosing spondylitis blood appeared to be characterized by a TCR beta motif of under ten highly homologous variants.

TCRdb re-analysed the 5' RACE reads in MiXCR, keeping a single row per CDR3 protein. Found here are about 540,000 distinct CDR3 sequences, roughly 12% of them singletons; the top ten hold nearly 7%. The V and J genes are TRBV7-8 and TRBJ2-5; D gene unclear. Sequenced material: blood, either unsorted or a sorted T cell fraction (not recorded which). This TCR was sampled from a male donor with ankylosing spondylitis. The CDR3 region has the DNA TGTGCCAGCAGCACCCTGGCCAGGAGCCAAGAGACCCAGTACTTC. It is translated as CASSTLARSQETQYF.